This T cell receptor beta chain appears in the sequencing data of a study of Tregs in tolerant kidney transplant recipients. Study results and limitations: Few patients were studied, so findings need validation in larger groups. Biological reproducibility was not directly addressed, but technical replication error appeared minimal. Tregs expanded with activated donor B cells seemed most donor-specific.

The method was immunoSEQ multiplex PCR; TCRdb's version includes in-frame clones alone and lacks a portion of them. The table lists 110,000 or so clones, 92% of them singletons, with more than 0.45% in the top ten. On this clone itself: What it binds is unknown.

CD4+CD25+CD127- Tregs, CD4+CD25- non-Tregs, CD4 and CD8 cells were sorted. From germline, CDR1 is SEHNR and CDR2 FQNEAQ (reference sequence). The CDR3 runs 12 residues. The germline V and J ends were trimmed by 5 bases and 7 bases, with 11 bases remaining between them. Sequenced: CD4+ T cells from blood. The origin of this receptor is a human donor in good health. This chain joins TRBV7-9 and TRBJ1-2; D is undetermined. DNA for the CDR3: TGTGCCAGCAGCGACGGGATGCTTGGCTACACCTTC. Amino acid sequence: CASSDGMLGYTF.